Below, 8 T cell receptor beta chains from the same sample are listed, as sequenced in a study of shared clonotypes between healthy human individuals. Profiled with immunoSEQ multiplex PCR; TCRdb holds only in-frame clones, not every one. Of around 2.5 million clones in the sample, roughly 93% were seen once. Sequencing was carried out using naive CD4+ T cells from PBMCs. Sample subset: CD45RA+ positively selected. These receptors all come from a man between 18 and 35 years old in good health. Some clones in this sample may be carry-over from other donors' samples.

This sequence joins TRBV5-4 and TRBJ2-5; D is possibly TRBD1 or TRBD2 (6 bases each). Trimming removed 2 bases from V and 4 bases from J, with 12 bases in between. The CDR3 extends over 14 amino acids. The germline V gene has CDR1 SGHNT and CDR2 YYREEE (reference sequence). The CDR3 sequence: CASSFLGGRETQYF. In DNA form, the CDR3 reads TGTGCCAGCAGCTTTTTGGGGGGCCGAGAGACCCAGTACTTC.

This chain links TRBV6-4 with TRBJ2-1; TRBD2 aligns across 10 bases. V lost 2 bases to trimming and J lost 7 bases; unmatched junction nucleotides: 8. Germline V lookup: CDR1 MRHNA, CDR2 SNTAGT. This CDR3 has 16 residues. Here the CDR3 DNA reads TGTGCCAGCAGTGACGCTGGGAGCGGGAGGGGAAATGAGCAGTTCTTC. Protein product: CASSDAGSGRGNEQFF.

V usage is TRBV7-8 and J usage is TRBJ1-4; TRBD1 aligns across 10 bases. The trim removed 8 bases at V and 5 bases at J, leaving 14 bases unmatched. The CDR3 runs 17 residues. Germline assignment: CDR1 SGHVS and CDR2 FQNEAQ. The CDR3, as DNA: TGTGCCAGCCCGACAGGGGGCATACGGTGGGAGAATGAAAAACTGTTTTTT. Translated: CASPTGGIRWENEKLFF.

The rearrangement joins TRBV5-1 to TRBJ2-5, with 9 bases aligning to TRBD1. The CDR3 length is 14 residues. Looked up from germline, CDR1 is SGHRS and CDR2 is YFSETQ. Trimming took 4 bases from V and 3 from J; bases not matched to a gene: 4. The CDR3 loop reads CASSVDRGEETQYF. The CDR3, as DNA: TGCGCCAGCAGCGTGGACAGGGGTGAAGAGACCCAGTACTTC.

The gene calls are TRBV5-6 and TRBJ1-2, with D unclear. Germline CDR1 is SGHDT and CDR2 is YYEEEE. Trimming left V 4 bases short and J 8 bases short, with 12 bases between. This CDR3 is built from 12 residues. The CDR3 DNA reads TGTGCCAGCAGCAGGGAAGCAGGCGGCTACACCTTC. This gives the protein CASSREAGGYTF.

A single count supports this clone. The chain joins TRBV28 to TRBJ2-7, with 9 bases lining up with TRBD1. Trimming took 5 bases from V and 9 from J; bases not matched to a gene: 14. Germline values: CDR1 MDHEN, CDR2 SYDVKM. The CDR3 has 15 amino acids. The CDR3 loop reads CASSPPGTGKLGQYF. CDR3 sequence (DNA): TGTGCCAGCAGTCCACCAGGGACAGGGAAGCTCGGGCAGTACTTC. Based on the CDR3 plus reference TRBV28 and TRBJ2-7, the full variable domain is DVKVTQSSRYLVKRTGEKVFLECVQDMDHENMFWYRQDPGLGLRLIYFSYDVKMKEKGDIPEGYSVSREKKERFSLILESASTNQTSMYLCASSPPGTGKLGQYFGPGTRLTVT.

This clone is a singleton in its sample. This chain links TRBV7-2 with TRBJ2-1; no reliable D call. V lost 2 bases and J 4 bases, leaving 12 bases between the germline ends. The CDR3 has 15 residues. Germline V gene lookup returns CDR1 SGHTA and CDR2 FQGNSA. CDR3 in amino acids: CASSLLAASYNEQFF. The CDR3 coding sequence is TGTGCCAGCAGCTTACTGGCAGCTTCATACAATGAGCAGTTCTTC.

The J gene is TRBJ2-4, the V gene TRBV6-1, with 9 bases aligning to TRBD2. The CDR3 spans 16 residues. With 1 base clipped from V and 7 bases from J, the junction kept 8 bases outside the gene matches. Germline values: CDR1 MNHNS, CDR2 SASEGT. The CDR3 DNA sequence: TGTGCCAGCAGTGAAGGGCGGGAGGGCCGGTCTAACATTCAGTACTTC. Translated, it gives CASSEGREGRSNIQYF.